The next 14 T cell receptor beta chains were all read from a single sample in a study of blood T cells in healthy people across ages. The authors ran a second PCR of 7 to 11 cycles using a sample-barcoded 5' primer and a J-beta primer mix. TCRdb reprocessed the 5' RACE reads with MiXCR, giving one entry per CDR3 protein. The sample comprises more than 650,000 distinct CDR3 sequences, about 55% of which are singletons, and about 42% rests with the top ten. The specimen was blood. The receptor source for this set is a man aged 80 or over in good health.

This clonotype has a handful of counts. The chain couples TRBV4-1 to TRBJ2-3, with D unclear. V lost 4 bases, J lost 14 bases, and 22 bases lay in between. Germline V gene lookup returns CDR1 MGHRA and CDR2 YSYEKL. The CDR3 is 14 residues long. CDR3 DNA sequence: TGCGCCAGCAGCCCAGGCCTCCGGTCGGAAGACGCGTATTTT. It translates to CASSPGLRSEDAYF.

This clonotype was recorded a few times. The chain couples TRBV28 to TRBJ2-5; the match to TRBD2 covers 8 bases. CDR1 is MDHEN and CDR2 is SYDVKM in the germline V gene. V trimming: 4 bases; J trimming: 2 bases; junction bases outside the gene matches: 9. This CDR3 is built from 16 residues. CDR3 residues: CASSSLGASGQETQYF. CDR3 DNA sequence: TGTGCCAGCAGTTCCCTCGGGGCTAGCGGGCAAGAGACCCAGTACTTC.

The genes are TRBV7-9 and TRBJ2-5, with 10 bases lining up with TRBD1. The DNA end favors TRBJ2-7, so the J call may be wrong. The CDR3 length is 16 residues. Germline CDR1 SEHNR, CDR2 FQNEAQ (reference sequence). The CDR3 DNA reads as TGTGCCAGCAGCTTAGCCCCAAGACAGGGGGCTTACGAGCAGTACTTC. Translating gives CASSLAPRQGAYEQYF.

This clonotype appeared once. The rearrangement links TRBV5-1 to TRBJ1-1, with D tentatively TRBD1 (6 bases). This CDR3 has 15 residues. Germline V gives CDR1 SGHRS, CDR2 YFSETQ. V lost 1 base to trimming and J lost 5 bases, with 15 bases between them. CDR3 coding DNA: TGCGCCAGCAGCTTGACGGGGGGCCCGGGGACTGAAGCTTTCTTT. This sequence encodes CASSLTGGPGTEAFF.

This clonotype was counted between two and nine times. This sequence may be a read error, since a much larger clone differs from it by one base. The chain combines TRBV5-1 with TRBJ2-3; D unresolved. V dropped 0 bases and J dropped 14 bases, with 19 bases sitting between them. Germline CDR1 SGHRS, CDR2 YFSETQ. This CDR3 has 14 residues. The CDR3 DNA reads TGCGCCAGCAGCTTGGAGGCAAGCCTTGAAGACGCGTATTTT. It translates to CASSLEASLEDAYF.

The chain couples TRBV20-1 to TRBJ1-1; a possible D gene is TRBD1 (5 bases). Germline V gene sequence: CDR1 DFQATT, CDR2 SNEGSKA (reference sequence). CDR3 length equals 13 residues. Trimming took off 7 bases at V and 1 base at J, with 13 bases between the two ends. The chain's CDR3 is CSGEGISNTEAFF. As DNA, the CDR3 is TGCAGTGGGGAGGGGATCTCGAACACTGAAGCTTTCTTT.

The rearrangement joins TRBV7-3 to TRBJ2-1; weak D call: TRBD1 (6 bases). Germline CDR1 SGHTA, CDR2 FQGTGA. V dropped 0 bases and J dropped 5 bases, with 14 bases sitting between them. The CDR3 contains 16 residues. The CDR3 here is CASSLTTSGVHNEQFF. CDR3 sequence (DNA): TGTGCCAGCAGCTTAACGACGTCAGGGGTGCACAATGAGCAGTTCTTC.

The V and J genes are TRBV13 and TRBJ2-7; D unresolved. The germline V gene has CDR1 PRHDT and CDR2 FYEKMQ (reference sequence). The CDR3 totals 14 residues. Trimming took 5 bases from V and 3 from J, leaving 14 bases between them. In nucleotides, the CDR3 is TGTGCCAGCAGCCCCCGGGCAGCCAACTACGAGCAGTACTTC. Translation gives CASSPRAANYEQYF.

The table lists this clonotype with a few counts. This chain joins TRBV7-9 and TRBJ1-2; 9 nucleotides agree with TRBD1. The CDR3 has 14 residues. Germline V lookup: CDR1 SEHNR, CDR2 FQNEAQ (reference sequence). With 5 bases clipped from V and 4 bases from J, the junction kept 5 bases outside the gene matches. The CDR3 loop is CASSPGQGLYGYTF. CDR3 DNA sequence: TGTGCCAGCAGCCCCGGACAGGGGCTCTATGGCTACACCTTC.

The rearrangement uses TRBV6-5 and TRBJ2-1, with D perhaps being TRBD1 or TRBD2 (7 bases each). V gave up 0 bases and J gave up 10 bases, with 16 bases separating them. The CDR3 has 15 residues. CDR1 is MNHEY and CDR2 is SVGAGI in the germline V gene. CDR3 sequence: CASSYSNRGGREQFF. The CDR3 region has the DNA TGTGCCAGCAGTTACTCGAACAGGGGAGGGCGGGAGCAGTTCTTC.

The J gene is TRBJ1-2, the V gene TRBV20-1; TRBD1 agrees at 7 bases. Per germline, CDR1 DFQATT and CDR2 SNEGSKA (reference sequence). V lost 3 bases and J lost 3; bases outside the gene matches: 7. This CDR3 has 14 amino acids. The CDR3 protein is CSARKTGADYGYTF. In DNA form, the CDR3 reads TGCAGTGCTAGGAAAACAGGGGCGGACTATGGCTACACCTTC.

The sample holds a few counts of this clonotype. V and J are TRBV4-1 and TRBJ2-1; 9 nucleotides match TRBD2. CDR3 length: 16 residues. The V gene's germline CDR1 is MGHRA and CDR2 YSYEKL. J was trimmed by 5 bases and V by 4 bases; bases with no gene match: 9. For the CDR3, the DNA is TGCGCCAGCAGCCCCCGACTCCTAGCGGGGAACAATGAGCAGTTCTTC. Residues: CASSPRLLAGNNEQFF.

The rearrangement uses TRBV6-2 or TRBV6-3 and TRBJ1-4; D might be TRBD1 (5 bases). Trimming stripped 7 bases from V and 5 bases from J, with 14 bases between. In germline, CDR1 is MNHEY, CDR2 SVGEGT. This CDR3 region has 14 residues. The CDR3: CASTPRRDNEKLFF. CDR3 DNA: TGTGCCAGCACCCCTAGGAGGGACAATGAAAAACTGTTTTTT.

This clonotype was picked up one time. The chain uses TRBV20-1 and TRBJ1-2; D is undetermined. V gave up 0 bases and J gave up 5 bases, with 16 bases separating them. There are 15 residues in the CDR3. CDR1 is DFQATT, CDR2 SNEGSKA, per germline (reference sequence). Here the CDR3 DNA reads TGCAGTGCTAGAGATGGGTGGGAGGGAACTTATGGCTACACCTTC. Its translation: CSARDGWEGTYGYTF.